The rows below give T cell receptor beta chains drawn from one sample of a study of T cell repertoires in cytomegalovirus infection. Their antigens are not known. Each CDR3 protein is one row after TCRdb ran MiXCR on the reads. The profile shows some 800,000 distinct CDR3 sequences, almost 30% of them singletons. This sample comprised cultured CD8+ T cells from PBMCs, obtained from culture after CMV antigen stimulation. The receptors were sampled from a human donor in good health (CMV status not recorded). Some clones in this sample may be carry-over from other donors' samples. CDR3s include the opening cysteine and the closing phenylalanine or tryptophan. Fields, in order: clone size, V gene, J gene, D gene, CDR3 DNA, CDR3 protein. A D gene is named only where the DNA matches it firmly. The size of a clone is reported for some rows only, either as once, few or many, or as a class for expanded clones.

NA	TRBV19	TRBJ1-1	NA	TGTGCCAGTAGTACTCCCGTGCTGAACACTGAAGCTTTCTTT	CASSTPVLNTEAFF
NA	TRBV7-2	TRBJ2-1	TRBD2	TGTGCCAGCAGCTTACGGACTAGCGGCCCCCAAGGGAAGCAGTTCTTC	CASSLRTSGPQGKQFF
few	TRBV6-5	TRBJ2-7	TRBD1	TGTGCCAGCAGTCAACAGGGACAGGGACCGGAACGGGAGCAGTACTTC	CASSQQGQGPEREQYF
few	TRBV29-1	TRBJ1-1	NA	TGCAGCGTTCCTGGGGGTCTAGCGAACACTGAAGCTTTCTTT	CSVPGGLANTEAFF
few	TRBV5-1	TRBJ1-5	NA	TGCGCCAGCAGCTTGGTCAGGGAAATTAACAATCAGCCCCAGCATTTT	CASSLVREINNQPQHF
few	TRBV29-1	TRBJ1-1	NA	TGCAGCGTTGAAGGACGCATGAACACTGAAGCTTTCTTT	CSVEGRMNTEAFF
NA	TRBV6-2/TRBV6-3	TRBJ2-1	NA	TGTGCCAGCAGCGCTAACCTGGGTCTGGGGTACAATGAGCAGTTCTTC	CASSANLGLGYNEQFF
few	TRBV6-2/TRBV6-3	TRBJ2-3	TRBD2	TGTGCCAGCAGTTACTCGGCGGGGGGACTCACAGATACGCAGTATTTT	CASSYSAGGLTDTQYF
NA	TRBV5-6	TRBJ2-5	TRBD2	TGTGCCAGCAGCTTAGCGGGGGCGTCCCAGTACTTC	CASSLAGASQYF
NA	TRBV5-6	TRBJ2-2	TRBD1	TGTGCCAGCAGCAGCAGGGGGCTGGGCACCGGGGAGCTGTTTTTT	CASSSRGLGTGELFF
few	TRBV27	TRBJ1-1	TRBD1	TGTGCCAGCAGTTATTCTCAGGGGGCGCGCACTGAAGCTTTCTTT	CASSYSQGARTEAFF
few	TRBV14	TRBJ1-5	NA	TGTGCCAGCAGCCAAGATGATACAGAAAATAGCAATCAGCCCCAGCATTTT	CASSQDDTENSNQPQHF
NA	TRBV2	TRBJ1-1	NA	TGTGCCAGCAGTGTAAGGGAGGTGAACACTGAAGCTTTCTTT	CASSVREVNTEAFF
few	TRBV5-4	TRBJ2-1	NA	TGTGCCAGCAGCTTCGAAGCTAGTGAAAGTGAGCAGTTCTTC	CASSFEASESEQFF
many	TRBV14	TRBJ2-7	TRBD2	TGTGCCAGCAGCCAAGGTATCGGCTGGGGGGGTCCGCCCCTGCTTTACGAGCAGTACTTC	CASSQGIGWGGPPLLYEQYF